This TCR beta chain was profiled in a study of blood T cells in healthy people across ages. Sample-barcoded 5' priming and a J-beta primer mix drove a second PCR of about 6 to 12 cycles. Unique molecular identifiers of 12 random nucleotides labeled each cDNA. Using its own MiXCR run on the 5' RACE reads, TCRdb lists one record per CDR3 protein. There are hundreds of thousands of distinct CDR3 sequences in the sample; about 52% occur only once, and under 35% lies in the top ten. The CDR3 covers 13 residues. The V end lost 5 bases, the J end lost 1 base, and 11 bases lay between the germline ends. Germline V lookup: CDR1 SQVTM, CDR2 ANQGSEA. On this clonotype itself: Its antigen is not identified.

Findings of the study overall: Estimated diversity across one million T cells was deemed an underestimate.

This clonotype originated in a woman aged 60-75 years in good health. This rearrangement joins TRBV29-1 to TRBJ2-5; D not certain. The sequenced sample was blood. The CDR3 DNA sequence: TGCAGCGTTTCCCCGCGGCTCCAAGAGACCCAGTACTTC. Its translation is CSVSPRLQETQYF.